These T cell receptor beta chains were read from a single sample in a study of identical twins. TCRdb independently ran MiXCR on the 5' RACE reads; one entry per CDR3 protein. The table has roughly 250,000 distinct CDR3 sequences, about 14% seen once. The sequenced sample consisted of memory (CD45RO+) T cells sorted from blood. The receptors here all came from a woman aged 18-29 years in good health. Each CDR3 is given with its conserved first and last residue. The order of the fields is J gene, D gene, clone size, V gene, CDR3 protein, CDR3 DNA. A D gene is named only where the DNA matches it firmly. Size is stated for part of the rows, as once, few or many counts, or as a class when the clone is expanded.

TRBJ2-3	.	many	TRBV28	CASSAQGGTDTQYF	TGTGCCAGCAGTGCTCAGGGTGGCACAGATACGCAGTATTTT
TRBJ2-7	.	many	TRBV12-3/TRBV12-4	CASSLGPSYEQYF	TGTGCCAGCAGCTTAGGACCGTCCTACGAGCAGTACTTC
TRBJ1-1	.	few	TRBV7-9	CASRPGGMNTEAFF	TGTGCCAGCCGGCCGGGGGGGATGAACACTGAAGCTTTCTTT
TRBJ2-1	TRBD1	few	TRBV11-2	CASSLDPSGQGRRNEQFF	TGTGCCAGCAGCTTAGATCCATCCGGACAGGGTCGTAGAAATGAGCAGTTCTTC
TRBJ2-7	TRBD1	many	TRBV12-3/TRBV12-4	CASSSTGTGSYEQYF	TGTGCCAGCAGTTCGACCGGGACAGGCTCCTACGAGCAGTACTTC
TRBJ2-1	TRBD2	few	TRBV7-9	CASSLISTSGYRDEQFF	TGTGCCAGCAGCTTAATCTCGACTAGCGGTTATAGGGATGAGCAGTTCTTC
TRBJ2-5	TRBD2	many	TRBV27	CASSLAGDKETQYF	TGTGCCAGCAGTTTAGCGGGGGATAAAGAGACCCAGTACTTC
TRBJ2-5	TRBD2	.	TRBV6-1	CASTRTSGALQETQYF	TGTGCCAGCACCCGGACTAGCGGGGCTCTCCAAGAGACCCAGTACTTC
TRBJ2-7	TRBD1	few	TRBV5-1	CASSLLGQGTYEQYF	TGCGCCAGCAGCTTGTTGGGACAGGGGACTTACGAGCAGTACTTC
TRBJ1-6	TRBD1	.	TRBV20-1	CSAREGQGRNLLHF	TGCAGTGCTAGAGAAGGACAGGGGCGAAATCTCCTCCACTTT
TRBJ2-3	.	many	TRBV12-3/TRBV12-4	CASTYGGQLTDTQYF	TGTGCCAGCACCTATGGGGGGCAATTGACAGATACGCAGTATTTT
TRBJ2-3	TRBD2	.	TRBV7-8	CASSRPIAGVSTDTQYF	TGTGCCAGCAGCAGACCTATAGCGGGGGTGAGCACAGATACGCAGTATTTT
TRBJ2-7	TRBD2	.	TRBV10-3	CAIGEEREGNEQYF	TGTGCCATCGGTGAAGAGCGGGAGGGTAACGAGCAGTACTTC
TRBJ2-5	.	.	TRBV7-2	CASSSGAAQQETQYF	TGTGCCAGCAGCTCGGGGGCGGCCCAACAAGAGACCCAGTACTTC
TRBJ2-1	.	.	TRBV9	CASSVAGTSRGSSYNEQFF	TGTGCCAGCAGCGTAGCTGGAACCTCCCGGGGAAGCTCCTACAATGAGCAGTTCTTC
TRBJ1-1	.	few	TRBV27	CASSRGGTEAFF	TGTGCCAGCAGTCGGGGTGGGACTGAAGCTTTCTTT
TRBJ2-3	TRBD2	few	TRBV3-1	CASSQARLAGGLDTQYF	TGTGCCAGCAGCCAAGCCCGGCTAGCGGGGGGGCTTGATACGCAGTATTTT
TRBJ2-3	.	many	TRBV12-3/TRBV12-4	CASSPAGDTQYF	TGTGCCAGCAGCCCCGCGGGGGATACGCAGTATTTT
TRBJ2-1	.	.	TRBV21-1	CASSKLEGNEQFF	TGTGCCAGCAGCAAACTAGAGGGCAATGAGCAGTTCTTC
TRBJ2-3	.	many	TRBV7-8	CASSLGPSDTQYF	TGTGCCAGCAGCTTAGGTCCATCGGATACGCAGTATTTT
TRBJ2-2	.	.	TRBV11-3	CASSATGELFF	TGTGCCAGCAGCGCTACCGGGGAGCTGTTTTTT
TRBJ2-7	.	few	TRBV3-1	CASSQGATESYEQYF	TGTGCCAGCAGCCAAGGGGCGACAGAGTCCTACGAGCAGTACTTC
TRBJ1-1	.	.	TRBV5-1	CASSVGASNTEAFF	TGCGCCAGCAGCGTGGGCGCGTCGAACACTGAAGCTTTCTTT
TRBJ1-6	.	few	TRBV7-8	CASSLVVSPLHF	TGTGCCAGCAGCTTAGTGGTCTCACCCCTCCACTTT
TRBJ1-1	TRBD1	many	TRBV20-1	CSAREGDRNTEAFF	TGCAGTGCCCGGGAGGGGGACAGAAACACTGAAGCTTTCTTT
TRBJ1-1	TRBD1	.	TRBV7-2	CASSPIHRGRAFF	TGTGCCAGCAGCCCTATACACAGGGGGCGAGCTTTCTTT
TRBJ1-1	.	.	TRBV20-1	CSAVRGEGGTEAFF	TGCAGTGCTGTCAGAGGAGAAGGGGGGACTGAAGCTTTCTTT
TRBJ2-5	.	.	TRBV5-1	CASSPGGAGQETQYF	TGCGCCAGCAGCCCCGGAGGGGCAGGGCAAGAGACCCAGTACTTC
TRBJ1-1	.	.	TRBV5-1	CASSLRRHATEAFF	TGCGCCAGCAGCTTGCGAAGGCATGCCACTGAAGCTTTCTTT
TRBJ2-3	.	.	TRBV29-1	CSVEGVMGGTDTQYF	TGCAGCGTTGAAGGGGTTATGGGGGGCACAGATACGCAGTATTTT
TRBJ1-1	.	.	TRBV3-1	CASSARKNTEAFF	TGTGCCAGCAGCGCCCGAAAGAACACTGAAGCTTTCTTT
TRBJ2-7	.	.	TRBV20-1	CSARGGSSGDEQYF	TGCAGTGCTAGGGGGGGTAGCAGCGGCGACGAGCAGTACTTC
TRBJ1-2	.	few	TRBV5-1	CASSPELYGYTF	TGCGCCAGCAGCCCGGAGCTATATGGCTACACCTTC
TRBJ1-4	.	many	TRBV5-6	CASSLVADEKLFF	TGTGCCAGCAGCTTGGTGGCAGATGAAAAACTGTTTTTT
TRBJ2-7	TRBD2	few	TRBV20-1	CSAEIAGGPYEQYF	TGCAGTGCTGAAATAGCGGGGGGGCCCTACGAGCAGTACTTC
TRBJ2-1	.	.	TRBV6-6	CASSFGTSENEQFF	TGTGCCAGCAGTTTCGGGACCTCGGAAAATGAGCAGTTCTTC
TRBJ2-4	.	.	TRBV7-9	CASSRRDRLEAKNIQYF	TGTGCCAGCAGCCGCAGGGACCGCCTGGAAGCCAAAAACATTCAGTACTTC
TRBJ2-7	.	.	TRBV29-1	CSVGNYEQYF	TGCAGCGTTGGAAACTACGAGCAGTACTTC
TRBJ2-2	.	few	TRBV20-1	CSAAGLANTGELFF	TGCAGTGCTGCCGGGCTCGCGAACACCGGGGAGCTGTTTTTT
TRBJ2-1	TRBD2	many	TRBV29-1	CSVDWRLAGSTDEQFF	TGCAGCGTTGACTGGCGGCTAGCGGGGTCCACGGATGAGCAGTTCTTC
TRBJ1-1	TRBD1	few	TRBV7-9	CASSARTGSTWEAFF	TGTGCCAGCAGCGCCCGGACAGGCTCTACGTGGGAAGCTTTCTTT
TRBJ1-1	.	.	TRBV7-2	CASSLLGSMNTEAFF	TGTGCCAGCAGCTTACTGGGATCCATGAACACTGAAGCTTTCTTT
TRBJ2-3	TRBD2	.	TRBV20-1	CSAWFAFAGGVIDTQYF	TGCAGTGCTTGGTTCGCCTTCGCGGGAGGGGTTATAGATACGCAGTATTTT
TRBJ2-2	.	.	TRBV20-1	CSASSQRTVTGELFF	TGCAGTGCTAGTTCACAACGGACAGTTACCGGGGAGCTGTTTTTT
TRBJ1-3	.	.	TRBV5-5	CASTSGQPNSGNTIYF	TGTGCCAGCACCTCCGGACAGCCGAACTCTGGAAACACCATATATTTT
TRBJ2-5	TRBD2	.	TRBV5-1	CASSLSTSGEETQYF	TGCGCCAGCAGCTTGTCGACTAGCGGCGAAGAGACCCAGTACTTC
TRBJ2-2	TRBD1	.	TRBV20-1	CSTYLRGPTGELFF	TGCAGTACTTACCTGAGGGGGCCCACCGGGGAGCTGTTTTTT
TRBJ2-1	TRBD2	few	TRBV18	CASSKAASGGPSSYNEQFF	TGTGCCAGCTCAAAGGCCGCTAGCGGGGGGCCCAGCTCCTACAATGAGCAGTTCTTC
TRBJ1-2	TRBD1	.	TRBV19	CASSLPGQGGYGYTF	TGTGCCAGTAGTCTACCGGGACAGGGTGGCTATGGCTACACCTTC
TRBJ2-3	.	.	TRBV10-3	CAIRTKGTFTDTQYF	TGTGCCATCAGGACGAAGGGTACCTTCACAGATACGCAGTATTTT
TRBJ2-2	TRBD2	few	TRBV29-1	CSVDPLTSGGAGLFYTGELFF	TGCAGCGTTGATCCCCTTACTAGCGGGGGGGCGGGGTTGTTTTACACCGGGGAGCTGTTTTTT
TRBJ2-1	.	.	TRBV11-3	CASSSRGYNEQFF	TGTGCCAGCAGCTCGCGGGGCTACAATGAGCAGTTCTTC
TRBJ2-7	TRBD1	many	TRBV6-2/TRBV6-3	CASSYLPPGSGGEQYF	TGTGCCAGCAGTTACCTCCCACCCGGTTCAGGGGGCGAGCAGTACTTC